This T cell receptor beta chain came from a study of T cell responses to AZD1222 COVID-19 vaccine. Study details: Researchers grouped second doses given at about 4 or about 12 weeks into one pool. General study results and limits: At baseline, seropositivity was found in only 5 to 7 AZD1222 recipients. Donors were chiefly white British, with a greater number of females, and clonal diversity was perhaps underestimated. Only after the peak T cell response were repertoires sampled.

V was pared by 3 bases and J by 1 base, with 9 bases between. Germline loops: CDR1 SEHNR, CDR2 FQNEAQ (reference sequence). The length of the CDR3 is 14 residues. This clone was seen only a few times. Its antigen is undetermined. The protocol was immunoSEQ multiplex PCR, while the TCRdb copy is restricted to in-frame clones and leaves out a portion. The data contain about 70,000 clones, 85% of them singletons. The starting material was peripheral blood, obtained on day 0 of AZD1222 vaccination. The chain has TRBV7-9 and TRBJ2-5, with D perhaps TRBD2 (6 bases). The sequence was collected from an adult in good health. This CDR3 is CASSFTGLQETQYF. CDR3 in DNA: TGTGCCAGCAGCTTCACGGGACTCCAAGAGACCCAGTACTTC.